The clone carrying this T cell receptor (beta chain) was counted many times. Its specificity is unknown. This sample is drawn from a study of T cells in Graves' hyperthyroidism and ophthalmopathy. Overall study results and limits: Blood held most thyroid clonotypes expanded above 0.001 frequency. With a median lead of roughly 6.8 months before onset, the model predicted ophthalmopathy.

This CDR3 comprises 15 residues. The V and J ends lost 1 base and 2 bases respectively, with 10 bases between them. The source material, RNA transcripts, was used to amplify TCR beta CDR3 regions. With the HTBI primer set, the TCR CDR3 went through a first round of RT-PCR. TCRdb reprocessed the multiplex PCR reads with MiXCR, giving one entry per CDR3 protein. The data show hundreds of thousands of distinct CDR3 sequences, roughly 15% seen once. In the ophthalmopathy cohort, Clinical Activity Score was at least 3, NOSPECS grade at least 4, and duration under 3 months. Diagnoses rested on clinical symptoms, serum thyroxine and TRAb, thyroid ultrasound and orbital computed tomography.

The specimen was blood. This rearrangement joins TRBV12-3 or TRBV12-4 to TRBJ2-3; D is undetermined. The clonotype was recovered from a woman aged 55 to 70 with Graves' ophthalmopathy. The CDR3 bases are TGTGCCAGCAGTTTAGATGGACGAGCCACAGATACGCAGTATTTT. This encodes CASSLDGRATDTQYF.